The 12 T cell receptor beta chains reported below all come from one sample, sequenced in a study of OX40 agonist ivuxolimab in advanced cancers. Profiling relied on immunoSEQ multiplex PCR, and the TCRdb table lists in-frame clones only, not all of them. Of under 70,000 clones in the sample, 70% to 90% are singletons; the top ten hold roughly 2%. The sample consisted of CD4+ or CD8+ T cells sorted from blood, taken in a trial of the OX40 agonist ivuxolimab. The receptors shown here come from an adult with an advanced solid tumor such as melanoma, head and neck, liver or kidney cancer.

This chain uses TRBV28 with TRBJ2-7; 7 nucleotides agree with TRBD1. There are 15 residues in the CDR3. The junction had 9 bases not matched to a gene; V was cut back by 5 bases and J by 2 bases. Looked up from germline, CDR1 is MDHEN and CDR2 is SYDVKM. In nucleotides, the CDR3 is TGTGCCAGCAGTGCTCCGGGACAGAACGCCTACGAGCAGTACTTC. Translation: CASSAPGQNAYEQYF.

This rearrangement joins TRBV9 to TRBJ1-2; D gene unclear. Germline V lookup: CDR1 SGDLS, CDR2 YYNGEE. The CDR3 has 13 residues. Trimming removed 1 base at V and 2 bases at J, with 6 bases between. The CDR3: CASSVSQNYGYTF. Here the CDR3 DNA reads TGTGCCAGCAGCGTAAGTCAAAACTATGGCTACACCTTC.

CDR3 in DNA: TGCAGCGTTGGCCAGGGGGAATGGGGCTACACCTTC. Translating it yields CSVGQGEWGYTF. The chain combines TRBV29-1 with TRBJ1-2, with 7 nucleotides matching TRBD1. From germline, CDR1 is SQVTM and CDR2 ANQGSEA. The ends lost 4 bases at V and 8 bases at J; junction bases unmatched: 7. CDR3 length equals 12 residues.

The chain links TRBV7-2 to TRBJ1-2, with 10 bases that match TRBD1. Germline CDR1 SGHTA, CDR2 FQGNSA. V shed 2 bases, J shed 8 bases, and the junction held 8 bases outside the gene matches. The CDR3 sequence is 15 residues long. The CDR3: CASSLQSGTGDGYTF. CDR3 bases: TGTGCCAGCAGCTTACAGTCCGGGACAGGGGACGGCTACACCTTC.

This chain links TRBV2 with TRBJ2-5, with 8 bases matching TRBD2. The DNA end favors TRBJ2-7, so the J call may be wrong. Germline-derived CDR1 and CDR2 are SNHLY and FYNNEI. This CDR3 is 12 amino acids long. The CDR3 sequence is CASQRESYEQYF. In DNA form, the CDR3 reads TGTGCCAGCCAGCGGGAGTCCTACGAGCAGTACTTC.

CDR3 in amino acids: CSVAAGGPTDTQYF. The CDR3 region has the DNA TGCAGCGTTGCAGCGGGAGGGCCCACAGATACGCAGTATTTT. V gene TRBV29-1 combines with J gene TRBJ2-3; 10 positions match TRBD2. Germline assignment: CDR1 SQVTM and CDR2 ANQGSEA. V lost 4 bases to trimming and J lost 2 bases; unmatched junction nucleotides: 3. The CDR3 is 14 residues long.

The chain has TRBV7-9 and TRBJ2-7; 15 bases match TRBD2. The germline V gene encodes CDR1 SEHNR and CDR2 FQNEAQ (reference sequence). Trimming took 1 base from V and 6 from J; bases not matched to a gene: 4. This CDR3 has 16 amino acids. CDR3 bases: TGTGCCAGCAGCTTAGTTGGACTAGCGGGAGGGGGCGAGCAGTACTTC. Its translation is CASSLVGLAGGGEQYF.

The V call is TRBV5-6, the J call TRBJ2-6; D is unclear. The germline V gene has CDR1 SGHDT and CDR2 YYEEEE. Trimming took off 0 bases at V and 0 bases at J, with 16 bases between the two ends. The CDR3 covers 19 residues. The CDR3 loop reads CASSLGGSSPYSGANVLTF. CDR3 DNA: TGTGCCAGCAGCTTGGGGGGATCCTCGCCCTACTCTGGGGCCAACGTCCTGACTTTC. The variable domain in full, completed from reference TRBV5-6 and TRBJ2-6, reads DAGVTQSPTHLIKTRGQQVTLRCSPKSGHDTVSWYQQALGQGPQFIFQYYEEEERQRGNFPDRFSGHQFPNYSSELNVNALLLGDSALYLCASSLGGSSPYSGANVLTFGAGSRLTVL.

The chain has TRBV7-8 and TRBJ2-1; D may be TRBD1 (6 bases). Germline V CDR1 and CDR2: SGHVS, FQNEAQ. Deletions cut 1 base from V and 0 bases from J, with 7 bases between. This CDR3 region has 15 residues. The CDR3 sequence: CASSLVQGSYNEQFF. In nucleotides, the CDR3 is TGTGCCAGCAGCTTAGTACAGGGCTCCTACAATGAGCAGTTCTTC.

This chain connects TRBV27 to TRBJ1-1; unclear D gene. V was shortened by 8 bases and J by 4 bases, with 23 bases between the two germline ends. Looked up from germline, CDR1 is MNHEY and CDR2 is SMNVEV (reference sequence). CDR3 length: 16 amino acids. CDR3 region: CASRRSRGASGTEAFF. In DNA, the CDR3 is TGTGCCAGCCGACGGAGCCGGGGAGCCTCTGGCACTGAAGCTTTCTTT.

In this sample, this clone turned up a few times. This chain connects TRBV7-2 to TRBJ1-6; possibly TRBD1 for D (5 bases). Germline CDR1 is SGHTA and CDR2 is FQGNSA. V lost 5 bases and J lost 7, with 15 bases in between. The CDR3 runs 15 residues. The CDR3 sequence: CASSTAPGPNSPLHF. The CDR3 DNA is TGTGCCAGCAGCACAGCCCCGGGGCCGAATTCACCCCTCCACTTT.

The chain recombines TRBV2 with TRBJ1-2; TRBD1 matches at 11 bases. This CDR3 is 15 amino acids long. Germline V gene sequence: CDR1 SNHLY, CDR2 FYNNEI. The junction had 6 bases not matched to a gene; V was cut back by 5 bases and J by 4 bases. CDR3 residues: CASSTPGQGVYGYTF. In nucleotides, the CDR3 is TGTGCCAGCAGTACCCCGGGACAGGGGGTCTATGGCTACACCTTC.